The clone carrying this TCR beta chain was picked up many times. What it binds is not known. Trimming took 3 bases from V and 7 from J, leaving 10 bases between them. There are 13 residues in the CDR3. The sample is drawn from a study of T-cell memory formation after mild COVID-19. One entry per CDR3 protein, called by TCRdb with MiXCR from the 5' RACE reads. The sample has under 650,000 distinct CDR3 sequences, roughly 17% seen once; the top ten hold about 12%. Study outcomes and limitations: Proof of SARS-CoV-2 specificity was absent for the second-wave clones that crested on day 37.

The sample was PBMCs or a T cell subset sorted from them (not recorded which). This clonotype was sampled from an adult woman who had mild COVID-19 (a few samples of this study predate the infection). Cell type and time point are not known. This chain joins TRBV12-3 or TRBV12-4 and TRBJ1-5; a weak D match, TRBD1 (6 bases). The CDR3 DNA is TGTGCCAGCAGTTTCGGGGGCTTACAGCCCCAGCATTTT. Translated, it gives CASSFGGLQPQHF.